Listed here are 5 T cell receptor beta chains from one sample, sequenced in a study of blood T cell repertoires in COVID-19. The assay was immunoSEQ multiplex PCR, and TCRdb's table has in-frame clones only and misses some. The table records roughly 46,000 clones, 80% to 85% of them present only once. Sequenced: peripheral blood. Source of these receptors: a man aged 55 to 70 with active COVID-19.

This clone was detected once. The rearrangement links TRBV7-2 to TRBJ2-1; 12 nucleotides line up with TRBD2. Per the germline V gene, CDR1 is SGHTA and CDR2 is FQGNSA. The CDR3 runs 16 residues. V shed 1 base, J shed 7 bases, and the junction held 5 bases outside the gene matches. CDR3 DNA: TGTGCCAGCAGCTTAGGGCTAGCGGGGGGGTTAAATGAGCAGTTCTTC. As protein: CASSLGLAGGLNEQFF.

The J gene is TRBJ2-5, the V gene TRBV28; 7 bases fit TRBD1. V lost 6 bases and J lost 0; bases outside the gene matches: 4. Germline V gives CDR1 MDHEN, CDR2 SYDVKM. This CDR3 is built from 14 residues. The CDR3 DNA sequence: TGTGCCAGCAGGTGGGACAGACACCAAGAGACCCAGTACTTC. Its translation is CASRWDRHQETQYF.

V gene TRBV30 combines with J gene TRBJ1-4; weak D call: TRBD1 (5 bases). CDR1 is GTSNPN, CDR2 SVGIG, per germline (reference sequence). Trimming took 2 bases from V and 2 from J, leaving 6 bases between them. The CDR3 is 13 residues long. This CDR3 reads CAWSRGTNEKLFF. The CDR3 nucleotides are TGTGCCTGGAGTAGGGGTACTAATGAAAAACTGTTTTTT.

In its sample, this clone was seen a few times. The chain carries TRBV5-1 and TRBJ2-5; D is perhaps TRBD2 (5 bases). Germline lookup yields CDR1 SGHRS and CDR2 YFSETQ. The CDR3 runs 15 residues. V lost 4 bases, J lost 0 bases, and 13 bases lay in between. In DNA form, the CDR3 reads TGCGCCAGCAGCCACCACGGGGTGGACCAAGAGACCCAGTACTTC. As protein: CASSHHGVDQETQYF.

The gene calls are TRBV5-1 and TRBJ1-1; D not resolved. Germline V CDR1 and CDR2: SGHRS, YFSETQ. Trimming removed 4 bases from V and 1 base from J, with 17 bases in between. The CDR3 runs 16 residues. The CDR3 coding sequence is TGCGCCAGCAGCCTTCCCCAAACGGTCGGGAACACTGAAGCTTTCTTT. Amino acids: CASSLPQTVGNTEAFF.